This TCR beta chain was sequenced in a study of blood T cell repertoires in COVID-19. The data were produced by immunoSEQ multiplex PCR, yet TCRdb's version contains in-frame clones alone and is incomplete. The table includes more than 50,000 clones, roughly 85% detected once. Germline lookup yields CDR1 MNHEY and CDR2 SVGEGT. There are 14 residues in the CDR3. V lost 0 bases to trimming and J lost 2 bases; unmatched junction nucleotides: 1. This chain joins TRBV6-2 or TRBV6-3 and TRBJ2-7, with 7 bases matching TRBD2. The sequenced sample consisted of peripheral blood. The receptor was isolated from a human donor in a cohort sampled during active COVID-19. For the CDR3, the DNA is TGTGCCAGCAGTTACTCTGCGGGGGCCTACGAGCAGTACTTC. Translating it yields CASSYSAGAYEQYF.